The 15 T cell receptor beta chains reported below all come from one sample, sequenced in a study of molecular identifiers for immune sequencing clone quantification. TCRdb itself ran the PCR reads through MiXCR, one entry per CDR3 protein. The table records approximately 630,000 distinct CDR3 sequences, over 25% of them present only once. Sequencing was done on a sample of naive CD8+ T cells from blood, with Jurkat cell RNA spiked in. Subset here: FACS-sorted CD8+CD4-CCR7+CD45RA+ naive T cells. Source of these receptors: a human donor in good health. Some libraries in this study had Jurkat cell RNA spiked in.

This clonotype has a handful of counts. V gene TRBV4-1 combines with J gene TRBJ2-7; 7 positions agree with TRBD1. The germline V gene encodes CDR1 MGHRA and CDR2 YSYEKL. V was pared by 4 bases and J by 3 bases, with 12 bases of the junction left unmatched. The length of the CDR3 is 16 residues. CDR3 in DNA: TGCGCCAGCAGCCCGATAGTCCGGGACAGTAACTACGAGCAGTACTTC. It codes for CASSPIVRDSNYEQYF.

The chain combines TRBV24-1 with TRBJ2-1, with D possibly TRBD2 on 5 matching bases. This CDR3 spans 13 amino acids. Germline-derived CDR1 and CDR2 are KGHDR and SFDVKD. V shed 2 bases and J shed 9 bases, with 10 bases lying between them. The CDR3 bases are TGTGCCACCAGTGATTATGGCGGAGGTGAGCAGTTCTTC. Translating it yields CATSDYGGGEQFF.

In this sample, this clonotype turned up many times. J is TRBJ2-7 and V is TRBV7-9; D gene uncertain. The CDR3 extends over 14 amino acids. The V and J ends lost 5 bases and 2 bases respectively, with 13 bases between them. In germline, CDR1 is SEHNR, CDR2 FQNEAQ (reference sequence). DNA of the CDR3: TGTGCCAGCAGCGGAGTAGTGTCTCCCTACGAGCAGTACTTC. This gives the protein CASSGVVSPYEQYF.

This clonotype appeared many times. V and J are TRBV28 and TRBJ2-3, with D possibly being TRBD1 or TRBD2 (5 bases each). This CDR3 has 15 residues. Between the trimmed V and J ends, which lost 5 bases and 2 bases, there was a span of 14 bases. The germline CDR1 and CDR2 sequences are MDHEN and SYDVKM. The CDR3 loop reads CASSAPGRNTDTQYF. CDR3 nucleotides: TGTGCCAGCAGTGCTCCGGGACGAAACACAGATACGCAGTATTTT.

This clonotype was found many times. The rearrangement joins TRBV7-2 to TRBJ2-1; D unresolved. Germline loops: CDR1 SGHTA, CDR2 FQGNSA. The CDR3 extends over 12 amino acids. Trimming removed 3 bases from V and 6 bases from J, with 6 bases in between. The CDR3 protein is CASSFLFNEQFF. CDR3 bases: TGTGCCAGCAGCTTTCTCTTCAATGAGCAGTTCTTC.

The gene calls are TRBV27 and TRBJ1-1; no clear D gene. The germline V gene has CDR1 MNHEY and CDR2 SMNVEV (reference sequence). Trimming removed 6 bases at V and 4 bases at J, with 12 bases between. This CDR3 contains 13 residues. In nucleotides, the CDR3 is TGTGCCAGCAGGGTCGCGGGTGCCACTGAAGCTTTCTTT. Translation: CASRVAGATEAFF.

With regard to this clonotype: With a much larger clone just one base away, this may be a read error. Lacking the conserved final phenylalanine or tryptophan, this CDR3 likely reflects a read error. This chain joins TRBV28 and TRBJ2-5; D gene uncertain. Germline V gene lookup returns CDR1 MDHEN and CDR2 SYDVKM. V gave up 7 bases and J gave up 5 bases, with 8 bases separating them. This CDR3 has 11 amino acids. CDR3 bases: TGTGCCAGCACCTCTATCGAGACCCAGTACTTG. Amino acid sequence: CASTSIETQYL.

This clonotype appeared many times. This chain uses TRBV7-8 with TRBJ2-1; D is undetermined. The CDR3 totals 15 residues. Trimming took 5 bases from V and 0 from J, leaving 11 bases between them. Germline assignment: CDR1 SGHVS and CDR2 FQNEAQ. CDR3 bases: TGTGCCAGCAGCCCCGGAGCAGGCTCCTACAATGAGCAGTTCTTC. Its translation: CASSPGAGSYNEQFF.

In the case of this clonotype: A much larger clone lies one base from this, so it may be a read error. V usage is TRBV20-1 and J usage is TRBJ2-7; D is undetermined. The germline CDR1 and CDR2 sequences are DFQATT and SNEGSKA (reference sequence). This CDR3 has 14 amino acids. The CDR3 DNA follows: TGCAGTGCTAGTCCCCTCGCTACAAGCGAACAGTGGGACTTC. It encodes CSASPLATSEQWDF.

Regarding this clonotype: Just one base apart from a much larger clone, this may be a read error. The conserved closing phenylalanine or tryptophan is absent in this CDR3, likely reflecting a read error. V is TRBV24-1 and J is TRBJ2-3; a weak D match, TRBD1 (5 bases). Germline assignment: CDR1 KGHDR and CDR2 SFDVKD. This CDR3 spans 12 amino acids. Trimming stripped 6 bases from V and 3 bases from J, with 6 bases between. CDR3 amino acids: CATSPGTDTQYY. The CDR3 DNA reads TGTGCCACCAGTCCAGGGACAGATACGCAGTATTAT.

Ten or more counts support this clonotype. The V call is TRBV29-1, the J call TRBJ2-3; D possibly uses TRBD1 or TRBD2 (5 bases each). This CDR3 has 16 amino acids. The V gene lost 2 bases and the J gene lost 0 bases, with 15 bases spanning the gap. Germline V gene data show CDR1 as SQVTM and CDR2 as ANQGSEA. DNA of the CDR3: TGCAGCGTTGAACTTTCCGGGGCCGCGAGCACAGATACGCAGTATTTT. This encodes CSVELSGAASTDTQYF.

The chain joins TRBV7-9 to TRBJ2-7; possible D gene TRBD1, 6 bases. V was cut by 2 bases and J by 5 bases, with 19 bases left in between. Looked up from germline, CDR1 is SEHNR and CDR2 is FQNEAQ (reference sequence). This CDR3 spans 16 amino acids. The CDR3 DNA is TGTGCCAGCAGCTTACCAGGCCTCTCAGGGGCCCACGAGCAGTACTTC. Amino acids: CASSLPGLSGAHEQYF.

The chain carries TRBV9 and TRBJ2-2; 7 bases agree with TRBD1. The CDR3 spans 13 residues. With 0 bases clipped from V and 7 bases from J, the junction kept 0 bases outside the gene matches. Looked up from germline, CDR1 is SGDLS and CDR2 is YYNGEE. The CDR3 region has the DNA TGTGCCAGCAGCGTAGCAGGGGGCGGGGAGCTGTTTTTT. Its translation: CASSVAGGGELFF.

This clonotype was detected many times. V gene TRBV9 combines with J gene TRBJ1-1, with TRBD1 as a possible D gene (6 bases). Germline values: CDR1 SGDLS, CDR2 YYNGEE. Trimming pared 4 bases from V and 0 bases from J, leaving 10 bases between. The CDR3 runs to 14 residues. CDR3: CASSKTGMNTEAFF. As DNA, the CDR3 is TGTGCCAGCAGCAAGACAGGTATGAACACTGAAGCTTTCTTT.

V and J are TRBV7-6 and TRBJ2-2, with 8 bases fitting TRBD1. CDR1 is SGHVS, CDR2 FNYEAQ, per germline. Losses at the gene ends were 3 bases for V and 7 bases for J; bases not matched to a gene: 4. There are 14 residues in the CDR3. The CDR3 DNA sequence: TGTGCCAGCAGCTTGACAGGGGAGAGCGGGGAGCTGTTTTTT. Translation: CASSLTGESGELFF.